This TCR beta chain is drawn from a study of regulatory T cells in long-lasting Graves disease. This clonotype was picked up many times. Sample time point: newly diagnosed GD, antithyroid drugs for less than 3 months. PBMC RNA was the source of the TCR library. Arm-PCR with iRepertoire HTBI primers amplified the CDR3 regions for these TCR beta libraries. TCRdb analysed the multiplex PCR reads with MiXCR anew, one entry per CDR3 protein. The sample lists about 530,000 distinct CDR3 sequences; about 16% were seen once. Looked up from germline, CDR1 is SEHNR and CDR2 is FQNEAQ (reference sequence). V was pared by 7 bases and J by 5 bases, with 11 bases between. The CDR3 runs to 12 residues. The same specimen was also included in a second study, on T cells in Graves' hyperthyroidism and ophthalmopathy.

Specimen: peripheral blood mononuclear cells (PBMCs), collected at new diagnosis, from a patient treated with antithyroid drugs. The rearrangement joins TRBV7-9 to TRBJ2-5, with no clear D. The sequence was collected from a woman aged 40 to 65 with Graves disease. CDR3 protein: CASTQDGETQYF. DNA for the CDR3: TGTGCCAGCACCCAAGATGGGGAGACCCAGTACTTC.